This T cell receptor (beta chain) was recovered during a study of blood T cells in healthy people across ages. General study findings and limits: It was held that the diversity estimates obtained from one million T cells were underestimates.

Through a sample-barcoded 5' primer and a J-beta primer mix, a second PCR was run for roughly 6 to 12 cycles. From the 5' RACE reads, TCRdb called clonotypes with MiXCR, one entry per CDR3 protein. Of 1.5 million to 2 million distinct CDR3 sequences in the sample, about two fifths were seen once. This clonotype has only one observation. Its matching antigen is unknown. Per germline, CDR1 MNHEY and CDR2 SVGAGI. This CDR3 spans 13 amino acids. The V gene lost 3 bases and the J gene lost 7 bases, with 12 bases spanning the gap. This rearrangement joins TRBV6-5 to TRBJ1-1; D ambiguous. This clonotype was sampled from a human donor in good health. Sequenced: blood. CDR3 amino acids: CASSYEGTLEAFF. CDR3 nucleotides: TGTGCCAGCAGTTATGAGGGAACCCTTGAAGCTTTCTTT.